The 23 T cell receptor beta chains given below trace back to one sample, sequenced in a study of cytomegalovirus exposure and HLA in healthy donors. Both 60 Vbeta primers and 13 Jbeta primers went into the PCR. Repertoires were generated with immunoSEQ multiplex PCR, while TCRdb's copy carries only in-frame clones and drops some. The data hold approximately 140,000 clones, with approximately 73% observed a single time. Input material: PBMCs. Every receptor here comes from a woman younger than 35 in good health and CMV-seronegative.

This clone appeared once. The rearrangement joins TRBV2 to TRBJ1-6; 8 bases fit TRBD1. After removal of 5 bases from V and 9 bases from J, the junction contained 3 bases not matched to a gene. The CDR3 is 13 amino acids. CDR1 is SNHLY, CDR2 FYNNEI, per germline. This chain's CDR3 is CASSPGGGSPLHF. CDR3 nucleotides: TGTGCCAGCAGTCCAGGGGGCGGTTCACCCCTCCACTTT.

CDR3 amino acids: CASSSGTAQETQYF. CDR3 in DNA: TGCGCCAGCAGCTCCGGGACAGCACAAGAGACCCAGTACTTC. The chain is built from TRBV5-1 and TRBJ2-5; 7 positions agree with TRBD1. The CDR3 extends over 14 amino acids. Germline loops: CDR1 SGHRS, CDR2 YFSETQ. V trimming: 3 bases; J trimming: 2 bases; junction bases outside the gene matches: 4. The variable domain in full, with the rest retrieved from reference TRBV5-1 and TRBJ2-5, is KAGVTQTPRYLIKTRGQQVTLSCSPISGHRSVSWYQQTPGQGLQFLFEYFSETQRNKGNFPGRFSGRQFSNSRSEMNVSTLELGDSALYLCASSSGTAQETQYFGPGTRLLVL.

V usage is TRBV9 and J usage is TRBJ2-3; 10 positions match TRBD1. The V gene's germline CDR1 is SGDLS and CDR2 YYNGEE. The CDR3 totals 19 residues. Trimming at V came to 3 bases and at J to 3 bases, leaving 16 bases not matched to a gene. The CDR3 bases are TGTGCCAGCAGCGCCCGTATGGTTAGGACAGGGGGACCAACAGATACGCAGTATTTT. This sequence encodes CASSARMVRTGGPTDTQYF.

The rearrangement joins TRBV6-5 to TRBJ1-5, with no clear D. V gave up 0 bases and J gave up 4 bases, with 4 bases separating them. The CDR3 is made up of 13 amino acids. CDR1 is MNHEY, CDR2 SVGAGI, per germline. CDR3 DNA: TGTGCCAGCAGTTACTCACAGAATCAGCCCCAGCATTTT. Protein: CASSYSQNQPQHF.

This clone was detected a few times. The chain combines TRBV4-1 with TRBJ1-1, with 8 bases fitting TRBD1. The V segment lost 4 bases and the J segment 10 bases; nucleotides outside the gene matches: 17. Germline V lookup: CDR1 MGHRA, CDR2 YSYEKL. The CDR3 is made up of 16 amino acids. The CDR3 sequence is CASSLSGDRGNRGAFF. The CDR3 nucleotides are TGCGCCAGCAGCCTTAGCGGTGACAGGGGCAACCGAGGAGCTTTCTTT.

Details on this clone: The sample has other DNA sequences that encode this CDR3 too. This chain connects TRBV5-1 to TRBJ2-7, with TRBD1 matching 8 bases. Germline CDR1 reads SGHRS; CDR2 reads YFSETQ. This CDR3 region has 15 residues. Trimming cost V 4 bases and J 1 base; bases outside gene matches: 7. The CDR3 loop reads CASSPGTGISYEQYF. Written as DNA, the CDR3 is TGCGCCAGCAGCCCGGGGACAGGAATTTCCTACGAGCAGTACTTC.

This clone showed up just once. V is TRBV10-3 and J is TRBJ2-7; the match to TRBD2 covers 7 bases. The V segment lost 9 bases and the J segment 7 bases; nucleotides outside the gene matches: 12. The CDR3 is 13 amino acids. Per germline, CDR1 ENHRY and CDR2 SYGVKD. The CDR3 here is CAIIRGEATEQYV. In DNA form, the CDR3 reads TGTGCCATTATCCGGGGGGAGGCTACGGAGCAGTACGTC.

V and J are TRBV4-1 and TRBJ1-3; 8 bases align to TRBD1. This CDR3 comprises 13 residues. CDR1 and CDR2 (germline): MGHRA, YSYEKL. V shed 4 bases, J shed 10 bases, and the junction held 6 bases outside the gene matches. DNA for the CDR3: TGCGCCAGCAGCCCACAGGGGGTTCGTACCATATATTTT. Encoded protein: CASSPQGVRTIYF.

This sequence joins TRBV5-1 and TRBJ1-2; no definite D call. Looked up from germline, CDR1 is SGHRS and CDR2 is YFSETQ. The V end was cut by 0 bases, the J end by 5 bases, with 11 bases between. The CDR3 consists of 14 residues. The CDR3 region is CASSLDEGLYGYTF. The CDR3 region has the DNA TGCGCCAGCAGCTTGGACGAGGGTCTATATGGCTACACCTTC. Full variable domain (missing parts from reference TRBV5-1 and TRBJ1-2): KAGVTQTPRYLIKTRGQQVTLSCSPISGHRSVSWYQQTPGQGLQFLFEYFSETQRNKGNFPGRFSGRQFSNSRSEMNVSTLELGDSALYLCASSLDEGLYGYTFGSGTRLTVV.

Of note for this clone: Within the sample, other DNA sequences also encode this same CDR3. The chain is built from TRBV5-5 and TRBJ2-7, with TRBD1 matching over 9 bases. The CDR3 runs to 14 residues. V shed 0 bases and J 3 bases; nucleotides not matched to a gene: 1. CDR1 and CDR2 from the germline V gene are SGHKS and YYEKEE (reference sequence). CDR3 bases: TGTGCCAGCAGCTTGGGGACAGGGGTCTACGAGCAGTACTTC. Its translation is CASSLGTGVYEQYF.

In the case of this clone: Other nucleotide sequences from this sample produce the same CDR3. The chain has TRBV18 and TRBJ2-7, with TRBD2 identical over 11 bases. The CDR3 contains 15 residues. Germline CDR1 and CDR2: KGHSH and LQKENI. Trimming took 3 bases from V and 2 from J; bases not matched to a gene: 3. CDR3 nucleotide sequence: TGTGCCAGCTCACCGGGTAGCGGGAGGGCCTACGAGCAGTACGTC. Translating gives CASSPGSGRAYEQYV.

This rearrangement joins TRBV5-6 to TRBJ1-5, with a possible D match to TRBD1 (6 bases). V was pared by 1 base and J by 0 bases, with 14 bases between. The germline CDR1 and CDR2 sequences are SGHDT and YYEEEE. This CDR3 region has 17 residues. CDR3 sequence (DNA): TGTGCCAGCAGCTTGACTACAGGGTATTATAGCAATCAGCCCCAGCATTTT. Translating gives CASSLTTGYYSNQPQHF.

As concerns this clone: At one end, the junction sequence differs from germline, possibly due to a read error. The rearrangement joins TRBV7-9 to TRBJ2-3; 11 positions agree with TRBD2. Germline loops: CDR1 SEHNR, CDR2 FQNEAQ (reference sequence). The CDR3 runs 16 residues. CDR3 sequence: CSSSFLLAGVTDTQYF. CDR3 coding DNA: TGTTCCAGCAGCTTCTTACTAGCGGGAGTCACAGATACGCAGTATTTT.

The chain carries TRBV27 and TRBJ1-1; no firm D call. The CDR3 runs to 13 residues. Germline lookup yields CDR1 MNHEY and CDR2 SMNVEV (reference sequence). V was clipped by 4 bases and J by 5 bases, with 11 bases between them. The CDR3 reads CASSSSRETEAFF. DNA of the CDR3: TGTGCCAGCAGTTCCTCGCGGGAAACTGAAGCTTTCTTT.

The CDR3 spells CASSPRDSPPIYF. For the CDR3, the DNA is TGTGCCAGCTCACCTCGGGACAGCCCACCCATATATTTT. The V and J genes are TRBV18 and TRBJ1-3; TRBD1 matches at 7 bases. CDR3 size: 13 residues. Trimming took 3 bases from V and 11 from J; bases not matched to a gene: 7. The germline CDR1 and CDR2 sequences are KGHSH and LQKENI.

There are a few counts of this clone. The CDR3 DNA sequence: TGTGCCAGCAGTGAAGGCAGGTACGGCACCGGGGAGCTGTTTTTT. It yields the protein CASSEGRYGTGELFF. The genes are TRBV6-1 and TRBJ2-2; D gene uncertain. CDR1 is MNHNS, CDR2 SASEGT, per germline. The germline V and J ends were trimmed by 1 base and 4 bases, with 10 bases remaining between them. This CDR3 spans 15 amino acids.

V gene TRBV7-9 combines with J gene TRBJ1-2, with D tentatively TRBD1 (6 bases). The CDR3 has 14 amino acids. V was cut by 1 base and J by 5 bases, with 11 bases left in between. Per the germline V gene, CDR1 is SEHNR and CDR2 is FQNEAQ (reference sequence). As DNA, the CDR3 is TGTGCCAGCAGCTTAGAGGGGGTTTCGTATGGCTACACCTTC. Its translation is CASSLEGVSYGYTF.

The rearrangement joins TRBV5-1 to TRBJ2-1, with 11 positions matching TRBD2. This CDR3 is 15 amino acids long. In germline, CDR1 is SGHRS, CDR2 YFSETQ. V dropped 2 bases and J dropped 7; count of bases not matched to a gene: 5. This CDR3 reads CASSLLAGVANEQFF. CDR3 in DNA: TGCGCCAGCAGCTTACTAGCGGGAGTCGCTAATGAGCAGTTCTTC.

This clone was seen just once. The chain couples TRBV5-4 to TRBJ2-3; 10 bases align to TRBD1. Germline V CDR1 and CDR2: SGHNT, YYREEE (reference sequence). Unmatched junction bases numbered 4, after V lost 4 bases and J lost 2 bases. The CDR3 totals 15 residues. CDR3 DNA: TGTGCCAGCAGCCCCGGGACAGGGGTCACAGATACGCAGTATTTT. It codes for CASSPGTGVTDTQYF.

This rearrangement joins TRBV10-3 to TRBJ2-2; possible D gene TRBD1, 6 bases. V lost 5 bases and J 3 bases, leaving 13 bases between the germline ends. Germline CDR1 is ENHRY and CDR2 is SYGVKD. The CDR3 has 15 amino acids. CDR3 DNA: TGTGCCATCAGTAGAGACAGGTTGGACACCGGGGAGCTGTTTTTT. This codes for CAISRDRLDTGELFF.

This chain links TRBV6-6 with TRBJ2-1; 8 nucleotides align to TRBD2. V lost 8 bases and J lost 3; bases outside the gene matches: 6. This CDR3 has 14 residues. Per the germline V gene, CDR1 is MNHNY and CDR2 is SVGAGI (reference sequence). In DNA, the CDR3 is TGTGCCAGCCAAAGCGGGAGCTACTACAATGAGCAGTTCTTC. Translating gives CASQSGSYYNEQFF.

V and J are TRBV6-5 and TRBJ2-5; D is uncertain. Germline V gene lookup returns CDR1 MNHEY and CDR2 SVGAGI. Trimming removed 0 bases at V and 0 bases at J, with 5 bases between. The CDR3 loop spans 14 amino acids. The CDR3 sequence: CASSYSRDQETQYF. The CDR3 bases are TGTGCCAGCAGTTACTCCCGGGACCAAGAGACCCAGTACTTC.

This rearrangement joins TRBV4-1 to TRBJ2-1, with 9 bases aligning to TRBD2. After removal of 0 bases from V and 4 bases from J, the junction contained 7 bases not matched to a gene. The CDR3 is 17 amino acids. The germline CDR1 and CDR2 sequences are MGHRA and YSYEKL. The CDR3 region is CASSQESGLAGYNEQFF. The CDR3 region has the DNA TGCGCCAGCAGCCAAGAATCTGGGCTAGCGGGATACAATGAGCAGTTCTTC.